These 7 T cell receptor beta chains share one sample of origin, sequenced in a study of blood T cell repertoires in COVID-19. Method: immunoSEQ multiplex PCR; TCRdb's copy keeps in-frame clones and lacks some. The sample lists 230,000 or so clones, 88% seen once, with roughly 2.3% in the top ten. The sample was PBMCs or T cells enriched from blood (not recorded which). These TCRs come from a woman aged 40 to 49 with acute COVID-19.

This chain uses TRBV7-2 with TRBJ1-1; D possibly corresponds to TRBD1 (6 bases). With 5 bases removed from V and 2 bases from J, the gap between germline ends came to 9 bases. The V gene's germline CDR1 is SGHTA and CDR2 FQGNSA. There are 13 residues in the CDR3. The CDR3, as DNA: TGTGCCAGCAGCACCAGGGGTAACACTGAAGCTTTCTTT. Translation: CASSTRGNTEAFF.

V usage is TRBV30 and J usage is TRBJ1-1, with 9 nucleotides matching TRBD1. The CDR3 has 13 residues. Germline V lookup: CDR1 GTSNPN, CDR2 SVGIG (reference sequence). J was trimmed by 3 bases and V by 5 bases; bases with no gene match: 4. CDR3 sequence (DNA): TGTGCCTGGGTACAGGGGGCGGACACTGAAGCTTTCTTT. Encoded protein: CAWVQGADTEAFF. The variable domain in full, with the rest retrieved from reference TRBV30 and TRBJ1-1, is SQTIHQWPATLVQPVGSPLSLECTVEGTSNPNLYWYRQAAGRGLQLLFYSVGIGQISSEVPQNLSASRPQDRQFILSSKKLLLSDSGFYLCAWVQGADTEAFFGQGTRLTVV.

The rearrangement links TRBV10-3 to TRBJ1-3, with TRBD1 as a possible D gene (6 bases). V was cut by 1 base and J by 3 bases, with 10 bases left in between. This CDR3 has 15 residues. CDR1 ENHRY and CDR2 SYGVKD come from the germline V gene. This chain's CDR3 is CAISEWGPGGNTIYF. The CDR3 region has the DNA TGTGCCATCAGTGAGTGGGGGCCTGGTGGAAACACCATATATTTT.

The gene calls are TRBV5-1 and TRBJ2-3, with 9 nucleotides matching TRBD2. V lost 0 bases to trimming and J lost 5 bases; unmatched junction nucleotides: 7. The CDR3 has 16 residues. In germline, CDR1 is SGHRS, CDR2 YFSETQ. In DNA form, the CDR3 reads TGCGCCAGCAGCTTGGCCTCTAGCGGGATTGGAGATACGCAGTATTTT. Protein sequence: CASSLASSGIGDTQYF.

V usage is TRBV3-1 (or the pseudogene TRBV3-2) and J usage is TRBJ2-2; 8 bases align to TRBD2. The CDR3 is 16 residues long. Germline trimming cut 2 bases from V and 5 bases from J; bases unmatched to any gene: 7. CDR1 LGHDT and CDR2 YNNKEL come from the germline V gene (reference sequence). DNA of the CDR3: TGTGCCAGCAGCCAAACCGGGACTAGGTTGACCGGGGAGCTGTTTTTT. Translating gives CASSQTGTRLTGELFF.

This clone showed up just a few times. The genes are TRBV7-9 and TRBJ1-1; D perhaps matches TRBD1 (5 bases). This CDR3 has 15 residues. V was pared by 1 base and J by 3 bases, with 12 bases between. Germline V gene data show CDR1 as SEHNR and CDR2 as FQNEAQ (reference sequence). CDR3: CASSLGWGEDTEAFF. In nucleotides, the CDR3 is TGTGCCAGCAGCTTAGGATGGGGGGAAGACACTGAAGCTTTCTTT.

This chain connects TRBV19 to TRBJ2-2, with D possibly matching TRBD2 (7 bases). The CDR3 spans 15 residues. The germline gives CDR1 LNHDA, CDR2 SQIVND (reference sequence). The V gene lost 6 bases and the J gene lost 5 bases, with 16 bases spanning the gap. The CDR3 loop is CASRSQGRGTGELFF. The CDR3 DNA sequence: TGTGCCAGTAGATCCCAGGGGAGGGGGACCGGGGAGCTGTTTTTT.